The subject of this entry is one T cell receptor beta chain. Its antigen is currently unknown. The data were obtained in a study of T-cell memory formation after mild COVID-19. On the study more broadly: TCR clusters largely stayed donor specific.

5'RACE, which relied on constant-segment primers, yielded TCR alpha and TCR beta cDNA libraries carrying sample barcodes and UMIs. MiXCR, run by TCRdb on the 5' RACE reads, gives a single entry per CDR3 protein. The sample consists of 80,000 to 90,000 distinct CDR3 sequences, around a quarter of them appearing once. Overall study findings and caveats: Clones contracting over day 15 to 85 were CD4/CD8 balanced, with later expanders leaning CD4+.

Germline V lookup: CDR1 LNHDA, CDR2 SQIVND (reference sequence). V lost 1 base and J lost 8, with 18 bases in between. The CDR3 covers 16 residues. Sequencing was done on a sample of PBMCs or a T cell subset sorted from them (not recorded which). This sequence originates from a man younger than 30 who had mild COVID-19 (a few samples of this study predate the infection). Cell type and time point are not known. V is TRBV19 and J is TRBJ2-1; D is possibly TRBD2 (6 bases). CDR3 DNA sequence: TGTGCCAGTAGTATAGCCCACCCCCGGTCGGGGGATGAGCAGTTCTTC. Translating it yields CASSIAHPRSGDEQFF.